Each of the 22 T cell receptor beta chains below was sequenced from the same sample in a study of shared clonotypes between healthy human individuals. The repertoire was sequenced with immunoSEQ multiplex PCR; TCRdb's copy has only in-frame clones and lacks some. The data show under 2,500,000 clones, around 95% seen once. The material sequenced was naive CD4+ T cells sorted from blood. Indicated subset: CD45RA+ positively selected. Every receptor here comes from a man aged 18-30 years in good health.

The genes are TRBV7-9 and TRBJ2-2, with TRBD1 matching 9 bases. V gave up 4 bases and J gave up 4 bases; unmatched junction bases: 13. CDR1 and CDR2 (germline): SEHNR, FQNEAQ (reference sequence). The CDR3 loop spans 18 amino acids. The CDR3 DNA reads as TGTGCCAGCAGCTCAAGAGGAGGGACAGGGAGGTTCACCGGGGAGCTGTTTTTT. Its protein is CASSSRGGTGRFTGELFF. Full variable domain (remainder filled in from reference TRBV7-9 and TRBJ2-2): DTGVSQNPRHKITKRGQNVTFRCDPISEHNRLYWYRQTLGQGPEFLTYFQNEAQLEKSRLLSDRFSAERPKGSFSTLEIQRTEQGDSAMYLCASSSRGGTGRFTGELFFGEGSRLTVL.

This clone came up once. The chain couples TRBV18 to TRBJ2-7; 8 bases fit TRBD1. The CDR3 is 13 amino acids. Losses at the gene ends were 6 bases for V and 3 bases for J; bases not matched to a gene: 4. The germline gives CDR1 KGHSH, CDR2 LQKENI. The CDR3 region is CASSLTGDYEQYF. The CDR3 DNA follows: TGTGCCAGCTCCCTGACAGGGGACTACGAGCAGTACTTC.

In its sample, this clone was seen a few times. The same CDR3 can be traced to other DNA sequences in this sample. The gene calls are TRBV18 and TRBJ1-5; maybe TRBD1 (5 bases). Germline CDR1 KGHSH, CDR2 LQKENI. The V end lost 2 bases, the J end lost 1 base, and 9 bases lay between the germline ends. The CDR3 runs 15 residues. CDR3 DNA sequence: TGTGCCAGCTCACCAAGGGGTGACAGCAATCAGCCCCAGCATTTT. This translates into CASSPRGDSNQPQHF.

This rearrangement joins TRBV10-1 to TRBJ2-7; 8 nucleotides align to TRBD1. Losses at the gene ends were 1 base for V and 4 bases for J; bases not matched to a gene: 9. The germline V gene has CDR1 WNHNN and CDR2 SYGVQD (reference sequence). The CDR3 is made up of 16 amino acids. The CDR3 sequence: CASSEYRTGKIYEQYF. DNA of the CDR3: TGCGCCAGCAGTGAGTATCGGACAGGGAAGATATACGAGCAGTACTTC.

The genes are TRBV5-1 and TRBJ1-6; TRBD1 might be the D (5 bases). In germline, CDR1 is SGHRS, CDR2 YFSETQ. Trimming cost V 2 bases and J 7 bases, with 25 bases left between them. This CDR3 has 19 amino acids. CDR3 bases: TGCGCCAGCAGCTTTCGTGGATGGGAGGGGACGGCCTCCAATTCACCCCTCCACTTT. This encodes CASSFRGWEGTASNSPLHF.

The chain is built from TRBV5-4 and TRBJ2-3, with a tentative D call TRBD1 (5 bases). The CDR3 extends over 13 amino acids. The germline V gene has CDR1 SGHNT and CDR2 YYREEE (reference sequence). The ends were cut back, 5 bases at V and 7 bases at J, with 14 bases in the middle. CDR3 nucleotides: TGTGCCAGCAGGCGAGACAGTGGTAATACGCAGTATTTT. Amino acid sequence: CASRRDSGNTQYF. The entire variable domain, with the rest obtained from reference TRBV5-4 and TRBJ2-3, is as follows: ETGVTQSPTHLIKTRGQQVTLRCSSQSGHNTVSWYQQALGQGPQFIFQYYREEENGRGNFPPRFSGLQFPNYSSELNVNALELDDSALYLCASRRDSGNTQYFGPGTRLTVL.

The V gene is TRBV5-1, the J gene TRBJ2-1; TRBD1 aligns across 7 bases. CDR1 is SGHRS, CDR2 YFSETQ, per germline. After removal of 2 bases from V and 1 base from J, the junction contained 0 bases not matched to a gene. The CDR3 sequence is 14 residues long. CDR3 amino acids: CASSLQGSYNEQFF. CDR3 nucleotide sequence: TGCGCCAGCAGCTTACAGGGGTCCTACAATGAGCAGTTCTTC. Full variable domain (remainder filled in from reference TRBV5-1 and TRBJ2-1): KAGVTQTPRYLIKTRGQQVTLSCSPISGHRSVSWYQQTPGQGLQFLFEYFSETQRNKGNFPGRFSGRQFSNSRSEMNVSTLELGDSALYLCASSLQGSYNEQFFGPGTRLTVL.

The genes are TRBV10-3 and TRBJ2-7; D is undetermined. Germline V lookup: CDR1 ENHRY, CDR2 SYGVKD. The CDR3 has 14 residues. With 7 bases removed from V and 0 bases from J, the gap between germline ends came to 13 bases. The CDR3 loop is CAIKIGGSSYEQYF. For the CDR3, the DNA is TGTGCCATCAAAATTGGCGGAAGCTCCTACGAGCAGTACTTC.

This chain connects TRBV25-1 to TRBJ2-3; D might be TRBD1 (6 bases). The CDR3 sequence is 17 residues long. Per germline, CDR1 MGHDK and CDR2 SYGVNS. The V end was cut by 4 bases, the J end by 0 bases, with 17 bases between. The CDR3 nucleotides are TGTGCCAGCAGTGCGGTACCAGGGGTTACTAGCACAGATACGCAGTATTTT. It encodes CASSAVPGVTSTDTQYF. Full variable domain (outside the CDR3, taken from reference TRBV25-1 and TRBJ2-3): EADIYQTPRYLVIGTGKKITLECSQTMGHDKMYWYQQDPGMELHLIHYSYGVNSTEKGDLSSESTVSRIRTEHFPLTLESARPSHTSQYLCASSAVPGVTSTDTQYFGPGTRLTVL.

The chain links TRBV18 to TRBJ2-1; 8 bases match TRBD2. V shed 3 bases, J shed 4 bases, and the junction held 2 bases outside the gene matches. Germline V lookup: CDR1 KGHSH, CDR2 LQKENI. This CDR3 has 14 residues. CDR3 nucleotides: TGTGCCAGCTCACCGGGACTAGAGTACAATGAGCAGTTCTTC. Residues: CASSPGLEYNEQFF.

This clone was recorded only once. The rearrangement uses TRBV5-1 and TRBJ2-2, with D perhaps given as TRBD1 or TRBD2 (6 bases each). CDR3 length: 15 residues. The V and J ends lost 4 bases and 7 bases respectively, with 17 bases between them. In germline, CDR1 is SGHRS, CDR2 YFSETQ. This chain's CDR3 is CASSPQLGGGGELFF. In DNA, the CDR3 is TGCGCCAGCAGCCCCCAACTCGGGGGCGGCGGGGAGCTGTTTTTT.

The rearrangement links TRBV6-5 to TRBJ1-1, with D unresolved. The CDR3 loop spans 13 amino acids. V was pared by 6 bases and J by 0 bases, with 8 bases between. Germline CDR1 MNHEY, CDR2 SVGAGI. CDR3: CASSRDVNTEAFF. For the CDR3, the DNA is TGTGCCAGCAGCCGAGACGTGAACACTGAAGCTTTCTTT.

The chain joins TRBV5-1 to TRBJ2-1; 8 bases are shared with TRBD1. This CDR3 is 17 amino acids long. Germline CDR1 is SGHRS and CDR2 is YFSETQ. Losses at the gene ends were 0 bases for V and 4 bases for J; bases not matched to a gene: 9. The CDR3 nucleotides read TGCGCCAGCAGCTTGGAATCCTTCGGGACAGGATACAATGAGCAGTTCTTC. Residues: CASSLESFGTGYNEQFF.

A word on this clone: Other DNA sequences in this sample translate to the same CDR3. The chain has TRBV7-2 and TRBJ2-7; D unclear. Germline values: CDR1 SGHTA, CDR2 FQGNSA. CDR3 length: 12 residues. The V gene lost 1 base and the J gene lost 4 bases, with 5 bases spanning the gap. CDR3 loop: CASSLVGYEQYF. Written as DNA, the CDR3 is TGTGCCAGCAGCTTAGTAGGTTACGAGCAGTACTTC.

This chain uses TRBV12-5 with TRBJ1-4; TRBD1 matches at 7 bases. Germline CDR1 is LGHNT and CDR2 is FRNRAP. CDR3 length: 14 residues. V lost 6 bases and J lost 8; bases outside the gene matches: 9. The CDR3 region is CASGRDRVQEKLFF. The CDR3 region has the DNA TGTGCTAGTGGCCGAGACAGGGTCCAAGAAAAACTGTTTTTT.

The rearrangement uses TRBV18 and TRBJ2-2, with TRBD1 matching 7 bases. The CDR3 is made up of 16 amino acids. Germline CDR1 is KGHSH and CDR2 is LQKENI. Trimming removed 2 bases from V and 0 bases from J; junction bases left unmatched: 3. This CDR3 reads CASSPGQASNTGELFF. The DNA of the CDR3 is TGTGCCAGCTCACCAGGACAGGCGTCGAACACCGGGGAGCTGTTTTTT.

The CDR3 reads CASSLRAPGTDTQYF. The DNA for the CDR3 is TGTGCCAGCAGCTTGCGAGCCCCAGGCACAGATACGCAGTATTTT. This chain uses TRBV5-4 with TRBJ2-3; D not certain. The CDR3 totals 15 residues. Trimming took off 1 base at V and 1 base at J, with 10 bases between the two ends. Germline V CDR1 and CDR2: SGHNT, YYREEE (reference sequence).

The chain employs TRBV7-6 and TRBJ1-4, with D unclear. CDR1 and CDR2 from the germline V gene are SGHVS and FNYEAQ. This CDR3 has 14 residues. The V and J ends lost 1 base and 7 bases respectively, with 10 bases between them. CDR3 sequence: CASSLVGGFEKLFF. The CDR3 region has the DNA TGTGCCAGCAGCTTAGTCGGCGGATTTGAAAAACTGTTTTTT.

The chain links TRBV7-9 to TRBJ1-5, with 9 bases identical to TRBD1. After removal of 5 bases from V and 8 bases from J, the junction contained 10 bases not matched to a gene. The germline CDR1 and CDR2 sequences are SEHNR and FQNEAQ (reference sequence). This CDR3 comprises 15 residues. CDR3 loop: CASSPGQGNGEPQHF. DNA of the CDR3: TGTGCCAGCAGCCCTGGACAGGGGAATGGGGAGCCCCAGCATTTT.

V usage is TRBV7-2 and J usage is TRBJ2-7; D is unresolved. V was shortened by 4 bases and J by 7 bases, with 14 bases between the two germline ends. This CDR3 is built from 13 residues. CDR1 SGHTA and CDR2 FQGNSA come from the germline V gene. The CDR3: CASSSAQTWEQYF. The CDR3 DNA is TGTGCCAGCAGCTCCGCTCAGACCTGGGAGCAGTACTTC.

The CDR3 DNA follows: TGTGCCAGCAGCTTAGGGGCTGACTATGGCTACACCTTC. Protein product: CASSLGADYGYTF. The V gene is TRBV11-2, the J gene TRBJ1-2; D is ambiguous. The V end was cut by 1 base, the J end by 3 bases, with 6 bases between. Germline V gene lookup returns CDR1 SGHAT and CDR2 FQNNGV. The CDR3 loop spans 13 amino acids. Full variable domain (rest looked up from reference TRBV11-2 and TRBJ1-2): EAGVAQSPRYKIIEKRQSVAFWCNPISGHATLYWYQQILGQGPKLLIQFQNNGVVDDSQLPKDRFSAERLKGVDSTLKIQPAKLEDSAVYLCASSLGADYGYTFGSGTRLTVV.

The V call is TRBV30, the J call TRBJ2-3; D not resolved. CDR3 length: 11 residues. V lost 5 bases and J lost 2, with 5 bases in between. Germline loops: CDR1 GTSNPN, CDR2 SVGIG (reference sequence). CDR3 sequence reads: CAWGFTDTQYF. DNA of the CDR3: TGTGCCTGGGGGTTCACAGATACGCAGTATTTT.